This record covers a single T cell receptor (beta chain). Its binding antigen is unknown. Within one base of it there is no much larger clone, and no base qualities were kept. This sample is part of a study of cytomegalovirus exposure and HLA in healthy donors (dated by TCRdb to about 2017). Some background on the complete study: An earlier analysis of some 500 of the donors reported more than 250 Gb of sequence data and 100 million to 130 million unique TCR beta sequences from about 180 million T cells. Roughly 320 gigabases of sequencing data and 70 million to 100 million unique TCR sequences made up an early release that covered nearly 650 HLA-typed donors. The genetic ancestry cluster associated with self-reported Caucasian donors included over 65% of the roughly 400 genotyped donors. The aim of the study was to test whether cataloging public T cell receptors could identify signatures of past pathogen exposure. Using immunosequencing, the study profiled T cell repertoires from around 670 subjects and related those repertoires to cytomegalovirus serostatus. Besides the first cohort of about 730 subjects, a separate validation cohort made up of some 110 different subjects was used. To predict cytomegalovirus infection status, the study brought together high-throughput TCR immunosequencing, statistical association of individual TCRs with disease status, and machine learning. In a later analysis, previously published TCR beta repertoires from roughly 710 donors were re-analyzed and high-resolution HLA genotyping was added so that TCR occurrence patterns could be studied. The later analysis used no new phenotypic data to find candidate immune exposures, relying instead on TCR beta sequences and their occurrence across donors. To decide whether each TCR beta V gene segment behaved as functional or pseudogenic, an earlier analysis of some 600 of the donors relied on high-throughput TCR beta sequencing. Alongside the repertoire data, information on donor age, sex, ethnicity and CMV serostatus was compiled. Genome-wide SNP genotypes for about 65% of the 666 donors were used in a later genetic analysis, which treated that subset as a discovery cohort. Every discovery cohort repertoire had been produced on one sequencing platform. Class I and class II HLA loci were covered by the typing at four-digit resolution. Typing coverage differed by locus: A, B, C, DRB1 and DQB1 were typed in about 629-640 donors, DQA1 in roughly 500, DPA1 in over 600, and DPB1 in about 450. Several DR-DQ haplotypes were treated as single units for association and clustering because of strong linkage in the cohort. Across around 400 genotyped donors of the cohort, an average of about 240,000 unique TCR beta nucleotide sequences per donor were sequenced, and roughly 18% of those sequences were non-productive. Overall study results and their limits: A group of highly shared sequence variants was considered likely to be a technical artifact of the sequencing pipeline. In both the original and validation cohorts, the classifier was reported to diagnose cytomegalovirus status with high specificity and sensitivity. The earlier analysis of around 600 of the donors excluded roughly 16 rarely observed V segments, including chromosome 9 orphons, because counts were too low. The study gave a list of roughly 150 TCR beta chains associated with cytomegalovirus. Because the 87-base-pair reads could not distinguish some IMGT-functional V segments, including TRBV6-2 and TRBV6-3, those segments were excluded. While some public TCRs were present in many individuals, most TCR sequences turned up only very rarely across donors. Compared with equally common non-associated chains, HLA-associated TCR beta chains in a later analysis were more clonally expanded and had lower generation probabilities. When HLA alleles, especially DR and DQ, strongly co-occurred, TCR associations were difficult to assign to individual alleles. Specific HLA alleles were associated with 16,951 TCR beta sequences at a false discovery rate of 0.05 in a later analysis. Immune exposure information for the cohort was limited to CMV serostatus. A later genetic analysis associated a missense DCLRE1C variant with V-gene and J-gene trimming of TCR beta chains, and an independent cohort replicated the association. In vitro tests confirmed that a few of the cytomegalovirus-associated TCR beta chains recognize cytomegalovirus antigens. In a later analysis, most CMV-associated TCR beta chains were found to appear HLA-restricted, with HLA associations seemingly driven largely by CMV exposure. The authors suggested that the approach could potentially be generalized to other disease states and immunological phenotypes. The cohort was sequenced for TCR beta chains only, and without alpha or paired-chain data the features that could be detected were limited. Roughly uniform sequencing depth across donors was assumed in presence/absence analyses, although this assumption may not hold. Because HLA typing was missing for some donors at each locus, association tests included only the typed subset. A later genetic analysis reported fewer N-insertions in productive TCRs among donors in an Asian-associated ancestry cluster than the roughly 720-donor mean. Linkage disequilibrium might explain the correlated functional status among segregating V segments, but an unknown experimental factor could not be ruled out. In an earlier analysis of around 600 of the donors, most TCR beta V segments appeared in productive rearrangements about 87% or about 30% of the time, broadly matching IMGT annotations. A further reported finding was that TCR beta sequences accurately predicted the HLA-A and HLA-B alleles for most subjects in the first cohort. According to a later analysis, TCR association rates differed among HLA loci, with DRB1 alleles showing the most associated TCRs and HLA-C alleles showing the fewest. In a later analysis, several top co-occurrence clusters were reported to appear linked to parvovirus B19, influenza, CMV and Epstein-Barr virus.

The library was produced with the immunoSEQ multiplex PCR assay. For the multiplex PCR, a mixture combining 60 forward primers for TCR Vbeta segments and 13 reverse primers for TCR Jbeta segments was used. Amplification of the CDR3 region of rearranged TCR beta genes was performed with a multiplex PCR assay on genomic DNA. On the Illumina HiSeq System, the amplified TCR beta libraries were sequenced as 87-base-pair reads. Per the source publication's procedure: A later analysis tallied roughly 80 million unique TCR beta chains across the 550 to 850 repertoires, and around 9.9 million of those chains were shared by two or more donors. To remove PCR and sequencing errors, raw reads were error-corrected and collapsed into unique sequences using a nearest-neighbor algorithm that merged closely related sequences. Alignment of CDR3 sequences to IMGT reference sequences was used to assign V, D and J gene segments. For a sequence to be retained, a match of at least six nucleotides was required to both a V gene segment and a J gene segment. Rearrangements were called productive when the CDR3 lacked stop codons and stayed in frame with V and J; all others were non-productive. Following IMGT convention, CDR3 was defined as the stretch from the second conserved V-encoded cysteine up to the conserved J-encoded phenylalanine. The earlier analysis of 450 to 750 of the donors excluded any sequence lacking an unambiguous match to a single V gene segment. In an earlier analysis of approximately 560 of the donors, a V segment was called functional when productive rearrangements were above 56.7%, and segregating when the standard deviation between donors exceeded 5%. A statistical classification framework was developed to diagnose cytomegalovirus status using the catalog of TCR beta chain sequences. V and J gene assignment, in a later analysis, came from comparing TCR nucleotide sequences with IMGT/GENE-DB human TR gene sequences. Using the TCRdist pipeline, a later analysis assigned CDR3 sequences along with most-parsimonious VDJ recombination scenarios. A later analysis defined each TCR beta chain by its CDR3 amino acid sequence plus V-gene family, and excluded reads lacking a unique V-gene family. A later analysis removed nearly 600 highly shared, low-generation-probability nucleotide sequences to deal with suspected cross-contamination and a sequencing artifact. In a later analysis, a clonal expansion index was calculated for each public chain from normalized within-repertoire ranks of inferred template counts. In a later analysis, generation probabilities were computed with a VDJ recombination model fitted to out-of-frame rearrangements, and the resulting probabilities were checked against IGoR. In a later analysis, TCR-TCR, TCR-HLA and TCR-CMV co-occurrence was scored with hypergeometric tests, and a repertoire-size bias correction was applied to TCR pairs. A later analysis estimated false discovery rates by permuting HLA or CMV assignments 20 times. In a later analysis, co-occurring TCRs were grouped using DBSCAN, with TCRdist sequence similarity added in when clustering inside HLA-allele-positive subsets. Repertoires with fewer than 30,000 or more than 120,000 public chains, plus five repertoires with anomalous nucleotide sharing, were excluded from co-occurrence clustering. The clones in this table, taken by TCRdb from immuneACCESS, are in-frame only. Not every clone is retained; where verified, under half of the shortfall comes from an unresolved V gene, and the cause of the rest is unknown. The DNA was the basis for D and trimming; V, J and clone size are from that table. The table for this sample lists roughly 160,000 clones; around 80% of them were counted only once. The top ten constitute 1.2% of the sample.

Sequences SGHNT (CDR1) and YYREEE (CDR2) are obtained from the germline V gene (reference sequence). There are 15 amino acids in the CDR3, from cysteine to phenylalanine inclusive. Just CDR3 DNA is preserved here, 45 bases in frame from base 1. After removal of 3 bases from V and 6 bases from J, the junction retains 3 bases not matched to a gene. The cohort comprised under 700 healthy bone marrow donors. At the time of sampling, every cohort member was nominally healthy, though immune exposures that went unrecorded were likely present. The donor was CMV seronegative and belonged to the group of 352 seronegative cohort members. A peripheral blood sample was provided by each donor, and peripheral blood mononuclear cells were used for TCR beta sequencing. The Qiagen DNeasy Blood Extraction Kit was used to extract genomic DNA from the blood cell samples.

The rearranged chain carries TRBV5-4 and TRBJ2-3; 14 nucleotides in the junction match TRBD2. The sequencing input was PBMCs. The sequence came from a boy aged 2 to 9 in good health and CMV-seronegative. The nucleotide sequence is given as TGTGCCAGCAGCTCCCGGACTAGCGGGAGGGATACGCAGTATTTT. The translation is CASSSRTSGRDTQYF.